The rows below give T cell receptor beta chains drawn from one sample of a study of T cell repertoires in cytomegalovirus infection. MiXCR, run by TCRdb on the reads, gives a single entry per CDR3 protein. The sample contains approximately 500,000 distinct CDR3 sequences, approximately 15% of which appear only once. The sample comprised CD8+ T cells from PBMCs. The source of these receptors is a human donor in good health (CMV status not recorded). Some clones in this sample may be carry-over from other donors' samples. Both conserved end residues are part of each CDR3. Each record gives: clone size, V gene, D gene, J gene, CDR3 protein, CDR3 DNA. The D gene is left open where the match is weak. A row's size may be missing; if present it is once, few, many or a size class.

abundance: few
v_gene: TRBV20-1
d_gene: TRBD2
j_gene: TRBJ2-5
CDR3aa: CSAREGLAGSRPQYF
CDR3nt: TGCAGTGCTAGAGAGGGACTAGCGGGTTCCCGGCCCCAGTACTTC

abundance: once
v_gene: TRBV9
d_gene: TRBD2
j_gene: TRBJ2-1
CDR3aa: CASSMRTSAPRGEQFF
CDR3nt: TGTGCCAGCAGCATGCGGACTAGCGCTCCCCGGGGTGAGCAGTTCTTC

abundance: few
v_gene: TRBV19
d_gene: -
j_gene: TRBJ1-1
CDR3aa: CASSIPGTIHVNTEAFF
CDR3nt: TGTGCCAGTAGTATTCCCGGGACCATACATGTGAACACTGAAGCTTTCTTT

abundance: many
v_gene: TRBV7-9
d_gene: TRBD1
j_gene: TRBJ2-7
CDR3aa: CASSPRQGFGYEQYF
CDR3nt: TGTGCCAGCAGCCCCCGACAGGGGTTTGGGTACGAGCAGTACTTC

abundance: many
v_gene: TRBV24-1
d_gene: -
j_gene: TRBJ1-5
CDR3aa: CATSEPGALPNQPQHF
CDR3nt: TGTGCCACCAGTGAGCCAGGGGCCCTTCCGAATCAGCCCCAGCATTTT

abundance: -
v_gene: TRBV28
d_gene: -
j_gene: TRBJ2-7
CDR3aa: CASSLTVGYEQYF
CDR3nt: TGTGCCAGCAGTTTGACCGTAGGGTACGAGCAGTACTTC

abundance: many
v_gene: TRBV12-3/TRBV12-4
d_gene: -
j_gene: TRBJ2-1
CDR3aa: CASSPGRYGPSGDEQFF
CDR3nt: TGTGCCAGCAGTCCGGGCCGATACGGTCCGTCCGGGGATGAGCAGTTCTTC

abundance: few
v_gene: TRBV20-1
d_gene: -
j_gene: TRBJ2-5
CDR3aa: CSARVAGGYQETQYF
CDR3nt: TGCAGTGCTAGAGTAGCAGGGGGGTACCAAGAGACCCAGTACTTC

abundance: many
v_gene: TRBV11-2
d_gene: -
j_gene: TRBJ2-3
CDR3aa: CASSLDPTGNFGYF
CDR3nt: TGTGCCAGCAGCTTAGACCCCACAGGGAATTTCGGGTATTTT

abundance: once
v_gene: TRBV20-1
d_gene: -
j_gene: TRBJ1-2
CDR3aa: CSAGGAGHSLYGGYTF
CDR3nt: TGCAGTGCTGGCGGGGCGGGACACTCTTTATATGGAGGCTACACCTTC

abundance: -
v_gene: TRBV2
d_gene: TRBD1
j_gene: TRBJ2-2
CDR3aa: CATVTGINTGELFF
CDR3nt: TGTGCCACCGTGACAGGGATTAACACCGGGGAGCTGTTTTTT

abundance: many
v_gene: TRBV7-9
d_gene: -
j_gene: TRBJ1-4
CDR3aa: CASSPPGVHEKLFF
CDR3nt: TGTGCCAGCAGCCCCCCAGGGGTTCACGAAAAACTGTTTTTT

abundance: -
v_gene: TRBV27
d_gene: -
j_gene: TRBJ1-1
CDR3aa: CASYRNTEAFF
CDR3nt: TGTGCCAGCTACAGGAACACTGAAGCTTTCTTT

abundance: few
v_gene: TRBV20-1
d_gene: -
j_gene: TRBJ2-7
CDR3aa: CSARDVEVDYEQYF
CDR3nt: TGCAGTGCTAGAGATGTGGAGGTGGACTACGAGCAGTACTTC

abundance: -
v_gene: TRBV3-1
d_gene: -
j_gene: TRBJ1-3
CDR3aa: CASSPGGFFSSGNTIYF
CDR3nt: TGTGCCAGCAGCCCCGGGGGTTTTTTTAGCTCTGGAAACACCATATATTTT

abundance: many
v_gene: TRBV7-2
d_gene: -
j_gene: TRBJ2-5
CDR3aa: CASTQRPWETQYF
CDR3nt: TGTGCCAGCACCCAGAGACCTTGGGAGACCCAGTACTTC

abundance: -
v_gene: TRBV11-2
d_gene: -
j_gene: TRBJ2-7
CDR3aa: CASSSISYEQYF
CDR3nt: TGTGCCAGCAGCTCCATTTCCTACGAGCAGTACTTC

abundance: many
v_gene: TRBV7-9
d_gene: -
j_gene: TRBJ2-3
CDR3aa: CASSPNNQGFTDTQYF
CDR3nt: TGTGCCAGCAGCCCAAACAACCAGGGGTTCACAGATACGCAGTATTTT

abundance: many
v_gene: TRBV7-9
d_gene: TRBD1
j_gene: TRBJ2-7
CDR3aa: CASSSTRQGPFYEQYF
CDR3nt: TGTGCCAGCAGCTCCACCCGACAGGGCCCGTTCTACGAGCAGTACTTC

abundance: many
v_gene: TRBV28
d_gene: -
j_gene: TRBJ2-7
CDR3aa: CASSPAGTGHTGEQYF
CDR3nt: TGTGCCAGCAGCCCAGCTGGGACCGGCCATACGGGGGAGCAGTACTTC

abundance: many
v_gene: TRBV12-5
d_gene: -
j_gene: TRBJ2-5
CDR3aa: CASGFSGQETQYF
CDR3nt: TGTGCTAGTGGTTTCTCAGGACAAGAGACCCAGTACTTC

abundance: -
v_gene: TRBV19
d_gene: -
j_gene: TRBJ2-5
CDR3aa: CAQETQYF
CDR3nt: TGTGCCCAAGAGACCCAGTACTTC

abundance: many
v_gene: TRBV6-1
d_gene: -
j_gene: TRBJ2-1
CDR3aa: CVARSSYNEQFF
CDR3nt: TGCGTGGCTAGAAGCTCCTACAATGAGCAGTTCTTC

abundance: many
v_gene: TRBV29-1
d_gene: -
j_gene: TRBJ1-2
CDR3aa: CSAWTARDGYTF
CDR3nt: TGCAGCGCCTGGACAGCTCGGGATGGCTACACCTTC

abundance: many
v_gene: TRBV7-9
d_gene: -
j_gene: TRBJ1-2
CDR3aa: CAASRDRLYGYTF
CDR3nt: TGTGCCGCCTCGAGGGATCGGCTCTATGGCTACACCTTC

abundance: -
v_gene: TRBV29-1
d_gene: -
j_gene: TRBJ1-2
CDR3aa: CSVEDSNYGYTF
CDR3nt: TGCAGCGTTGAAGACAGTAACTATGGCTACACCTTC

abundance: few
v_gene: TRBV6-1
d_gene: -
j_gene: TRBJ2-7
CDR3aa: CASSEAGADSSYEQYF
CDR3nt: TGTGCCAGCAGTGAAGCGGGGGCGGATAGCTCCTACGAGCAGTACTTC

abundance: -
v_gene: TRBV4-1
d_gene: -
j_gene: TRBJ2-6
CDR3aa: CASSLSPDSGANVLTF
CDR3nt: TGCGCCAGCAGCCTGAGTCCGGATTCTGGGGCCAACGTCCTGACTTTC

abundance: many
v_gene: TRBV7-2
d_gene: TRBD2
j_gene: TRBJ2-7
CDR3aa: CASSSLGGNEQYF
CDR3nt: TGTGCCAGCAGCTCCCTGGGGGGGAACGAGCAGTACTTC

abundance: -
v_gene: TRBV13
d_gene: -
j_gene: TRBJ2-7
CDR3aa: CASSSQGLTTYEQYF
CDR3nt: TGTGCCAGCAGCTCCCAAGGACTGACCACCTACGAGCAGTACTTC

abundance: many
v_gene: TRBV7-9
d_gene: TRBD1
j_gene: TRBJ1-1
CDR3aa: CASSTRDRGLNTEAFF
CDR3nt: TGTGCCAGCAGCACCCGGGACAGGGGACTGAACACTGAAGCTTTCTTT

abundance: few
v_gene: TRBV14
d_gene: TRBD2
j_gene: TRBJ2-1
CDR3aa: CASSQEPSGGRGYNEQFF
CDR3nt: TGTGCCAGCAGCCAAGAGCCTAGCGGGGGACGGGGGTACAATGAGCAGTTCTTC

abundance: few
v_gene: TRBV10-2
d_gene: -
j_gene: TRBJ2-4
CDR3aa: CASSDTRDQNIQYF
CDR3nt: TGCGCCAGCAGTGACACCCGGGATCAAAACATTCAGTACTTC

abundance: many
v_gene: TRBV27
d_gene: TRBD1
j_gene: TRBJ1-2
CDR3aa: CASSFGQGSGYTF
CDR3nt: TGTGCCAGCAGCTTCGGACAGGGAAGTGGCTACACCTTC

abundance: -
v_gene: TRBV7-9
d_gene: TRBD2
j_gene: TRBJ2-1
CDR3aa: CASSYPGTSGGHEQFF
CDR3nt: TGTGCCAGCAGCTACCCCGGGACTAGCGGGGGCCATGAGCAGTTCTTC